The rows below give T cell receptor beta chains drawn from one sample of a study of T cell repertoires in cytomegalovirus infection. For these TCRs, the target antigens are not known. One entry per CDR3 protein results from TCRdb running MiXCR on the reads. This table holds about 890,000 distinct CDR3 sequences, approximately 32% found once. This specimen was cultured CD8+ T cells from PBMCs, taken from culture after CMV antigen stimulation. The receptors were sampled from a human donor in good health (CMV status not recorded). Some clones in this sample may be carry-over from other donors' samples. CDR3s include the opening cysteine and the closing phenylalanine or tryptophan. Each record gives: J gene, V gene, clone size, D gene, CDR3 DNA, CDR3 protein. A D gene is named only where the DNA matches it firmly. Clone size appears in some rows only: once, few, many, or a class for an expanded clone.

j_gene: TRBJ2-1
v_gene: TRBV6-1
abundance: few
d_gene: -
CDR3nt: TGTGCCAGCAGTGAATTTGGAGTGAATGAGCAGTTCTTC
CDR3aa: CASSEFGVNEQFF

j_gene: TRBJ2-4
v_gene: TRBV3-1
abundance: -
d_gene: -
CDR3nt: TGTGCCAGCAGCCAACTTGGTGGGGGGTCCAAAAACATTCAGTACTTC
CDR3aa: CASSQLGGGSKNIQYF

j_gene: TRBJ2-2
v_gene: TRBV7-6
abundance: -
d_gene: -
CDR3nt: TGTGCCAGCAGCTTGGGTGGCCGGGGACAAGTCGGGGAGCTGTTTTTT
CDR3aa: CASSLGGRGQVGELFF

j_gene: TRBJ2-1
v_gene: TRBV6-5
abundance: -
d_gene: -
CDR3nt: TGTGCCAGCAGTTACTCGGTTCTCAATGAGCAGTTCTTC
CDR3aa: CASSYSVLNEQFF

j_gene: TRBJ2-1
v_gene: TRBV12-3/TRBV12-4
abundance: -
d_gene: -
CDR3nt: TGTGCCAGCAACGAACCGGGACAAAACTACAATGAGCAGTTCTTC
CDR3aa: CASNEPGQNYNEQFF

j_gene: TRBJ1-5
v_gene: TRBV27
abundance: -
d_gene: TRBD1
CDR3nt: TGTGCCAGTTCCACAAACAGGGGAAATCAGCCCCAGCATTTT
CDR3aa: CASSTNRGNQPQHF

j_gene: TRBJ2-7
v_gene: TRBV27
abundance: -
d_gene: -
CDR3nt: TGTGCCAGCAGTAAATTGGGGGTCGGGATCTACGAGCAGTACTTC
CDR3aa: CASSKLGVGIYEQYF

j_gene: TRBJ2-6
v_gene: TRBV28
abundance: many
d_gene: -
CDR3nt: TGTGCCAGCAGTCCCATCCCGGGTTCAGGGGCCAACGTCCTGACTTTC
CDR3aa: CASSPIPGSGANVLTF

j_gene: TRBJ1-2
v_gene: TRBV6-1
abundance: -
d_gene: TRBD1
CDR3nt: TGTGCCAGCACCCAGGGGGCTTGGGAGGGCTACACCTTC
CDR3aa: CASTQGAWEGYTF

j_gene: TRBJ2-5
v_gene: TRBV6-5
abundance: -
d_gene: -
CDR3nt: TGTGCCAGCAGTGGGGGGTTACGAGGAGAGACCCAGTACTTC
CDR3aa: CASSGGLRGETQYF

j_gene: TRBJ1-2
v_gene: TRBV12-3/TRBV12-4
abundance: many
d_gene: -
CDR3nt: TGTGCCAGCAGTTTAGGCGGGTTAGTTCGTGGCTACACCTTC
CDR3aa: CASSLGGLVRGYTF

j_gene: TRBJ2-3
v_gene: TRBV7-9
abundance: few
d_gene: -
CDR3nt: TGTGCCAGCAGGCCCCCCCCCTGGGAGGTCGGCGCAGATACGCAGTATTTT
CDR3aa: CASRPPPWEVGADTQYF

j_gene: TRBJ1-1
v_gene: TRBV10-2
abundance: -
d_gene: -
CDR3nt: TGCGCCAGCGGTTTAGGTGCCACTGAAGCTTTCTTT
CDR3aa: CASGLGATEAFF

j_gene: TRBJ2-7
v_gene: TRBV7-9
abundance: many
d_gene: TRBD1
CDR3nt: TGTGCCAGCAGCTTATACCCCCCCCTCGACAGGGGGCTCTACGAGCAGTACTTC
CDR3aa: CASSLYPPLDRGLYEQYF

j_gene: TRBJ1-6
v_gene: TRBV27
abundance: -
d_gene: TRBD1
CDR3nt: TGTGCCAGCAGTTTATCTAATCCCAGGGGGAATTCACCCCTCCACTTT
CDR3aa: CASSLSNPRGNSPLHF

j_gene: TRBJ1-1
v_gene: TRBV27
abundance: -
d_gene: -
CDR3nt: TGTGCCAGCGGCACGGGGCGGGTTGAAGCTTTCTTT
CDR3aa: CASGTGRVEAFF

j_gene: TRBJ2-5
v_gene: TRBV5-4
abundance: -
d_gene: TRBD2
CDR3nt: TGTGCCAGCAGTGGGGATGAGGTGGGGGGGGAAGAGACCCAGTACTTC
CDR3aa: CASSGDEVGGEETQYF

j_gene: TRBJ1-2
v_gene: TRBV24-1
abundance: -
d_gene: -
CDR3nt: TGTGCCACCAGTGCGAGGGATGGCTACACCTTC
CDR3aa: CATSARDGYTF

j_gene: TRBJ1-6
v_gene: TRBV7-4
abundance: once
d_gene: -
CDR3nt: TGTGTCAGCAGCCTAGGTGGGAATTCACCCCTCCACTTT
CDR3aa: CVSSLGGNSPLHF

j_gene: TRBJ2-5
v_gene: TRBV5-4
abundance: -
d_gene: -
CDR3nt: TGTGCCAGCAGCTTGAAGGAGGGGAGGGGGCAAGAGACCCAGTACTTC
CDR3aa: CASSLKEGRGQETQYF

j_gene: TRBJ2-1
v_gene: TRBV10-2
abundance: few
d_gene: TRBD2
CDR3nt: TGCGCCAGCAGAAACGGGGGGACCGCAAATGAGCAGTTCTTC
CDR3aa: CASRNGGTANEQFF

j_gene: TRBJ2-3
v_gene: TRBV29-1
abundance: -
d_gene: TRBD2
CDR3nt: TGCAGCGCGTCGGGGGGGTTTAAGGCAGATACGCAGTATTTT
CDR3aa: CSASGGFKADTQYF

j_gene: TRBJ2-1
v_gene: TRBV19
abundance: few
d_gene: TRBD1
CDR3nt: TGTGCCAGTACTCCAGGGGGCGCCTACAATGAGCAGTTCTTC
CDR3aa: CASTPGGAYNEQFF

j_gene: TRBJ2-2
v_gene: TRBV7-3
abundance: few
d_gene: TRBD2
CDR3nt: TGTGCCAGCAGCCTCCCGGCGGGGGAATACACCGGGGAGCTGTTTTTT
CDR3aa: CASSLPAGEYTGELFF

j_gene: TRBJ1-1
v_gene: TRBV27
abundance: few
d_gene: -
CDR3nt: TGTGCCAGCAGTTTGCCAGGGAGGACATCTGAAGCTTTCTTT
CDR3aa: CASSLPGRTSEAFF

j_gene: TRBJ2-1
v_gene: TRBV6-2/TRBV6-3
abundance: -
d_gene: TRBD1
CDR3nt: TGTGCCAGCAGTTACCCCGGGACAGGGGACGAGCAGTTCTTC
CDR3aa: CASSYPGTGDEQFF

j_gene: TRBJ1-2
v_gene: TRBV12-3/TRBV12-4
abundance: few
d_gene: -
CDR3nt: TGTGCCAGCAGTTTCGGGAGGCTTGGCTACACCTTC
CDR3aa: CASSFGRLGYTF

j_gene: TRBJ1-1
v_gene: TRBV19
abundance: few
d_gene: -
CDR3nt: TGTGCCAGTAGTCGCCGGGGACGCGAAGCTTTCTTT
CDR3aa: CASSRRGREAFF

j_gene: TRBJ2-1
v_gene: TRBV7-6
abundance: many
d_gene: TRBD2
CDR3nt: TGTGCCAGCAGCCCCTCGGGGGAAGCGGGGGCCTTCTACAATGAGCAGTTCTTC
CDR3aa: CASSPSGEAGAFYNEQFF

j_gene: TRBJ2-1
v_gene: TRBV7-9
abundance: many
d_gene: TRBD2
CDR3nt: TGTGCCAGCAGCTCCACTAGCGGGGGGCCCTATCTCTACAATGAGCAGTTCTTC
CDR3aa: CASSSTSGGPYLYNEQFF

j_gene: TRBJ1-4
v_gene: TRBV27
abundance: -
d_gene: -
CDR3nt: TGTGCCAGCAGTTCACCCTGGGCTGGGGAAAAACTGTTTTTT
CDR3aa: CASSSPWAGEKLFF

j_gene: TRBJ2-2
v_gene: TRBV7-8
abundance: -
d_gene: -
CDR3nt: TGTGCCGCCAGGAGGGGTTTGAACACCGGGGAGCTGTTTTTT
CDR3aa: CAARRGLNTGELFF

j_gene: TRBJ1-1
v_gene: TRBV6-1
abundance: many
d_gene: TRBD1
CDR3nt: TGTGCCAGCAGCGCTACTGAGGGACAGGGGGCTGAAGCTTTCTTT
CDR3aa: CASSATEGQGAEAFF

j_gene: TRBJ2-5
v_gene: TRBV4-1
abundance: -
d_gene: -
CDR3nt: TGCGCCAGCAGCCAAGTCCCGGGAGTAGAGACCCAGTACTTC
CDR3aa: CASSQVPGVETQYF

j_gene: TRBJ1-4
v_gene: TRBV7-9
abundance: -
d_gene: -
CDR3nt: TGTGCCAGCAGCTTGGCCGGGGAATACTTTGGAGACGAAAAACTGTTTTTT
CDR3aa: CASSLAGEYFGDEKLFF

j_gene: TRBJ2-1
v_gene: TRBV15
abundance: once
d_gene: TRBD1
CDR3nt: TGTGCCACCAGCAGCTCCGGGACAGGGTACAATGAGCAGTTCTTC
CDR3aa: CATSSSGTGYNEQFF

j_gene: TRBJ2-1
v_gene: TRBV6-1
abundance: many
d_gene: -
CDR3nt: TGTGCCAGCAGCTCAGGGCGCTGGGATGAGCAGTTCTTC
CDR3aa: CASSSGRWDEQFF

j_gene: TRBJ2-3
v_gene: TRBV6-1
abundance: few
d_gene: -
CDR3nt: TGTGCCAGCAGAACAGCAGGTGCGCAGTATTTT
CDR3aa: CASRTAGAQYF

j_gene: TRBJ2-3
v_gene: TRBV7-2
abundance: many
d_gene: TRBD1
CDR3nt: TGTGCCAGCAGCCGGGCAGGGGGAGTCACAGATACGCAGTATTTT
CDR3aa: CASSRAGGVTDTQYF

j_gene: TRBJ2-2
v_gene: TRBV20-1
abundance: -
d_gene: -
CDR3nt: TGCAGTGCTAGTAAAGAGTTGTACGCGAACACCGGGGAGCTGTTTTTT
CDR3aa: CSASKELYANTGELFF

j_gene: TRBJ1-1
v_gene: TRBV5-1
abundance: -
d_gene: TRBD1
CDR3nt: TGCGCCAGCAGCACCAGACAGGGGGGAACTGAAGCTTTCTTT
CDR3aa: CASSTRQGGTEAFF

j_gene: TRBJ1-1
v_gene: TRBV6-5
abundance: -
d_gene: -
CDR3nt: TGTGCCAGCAGCGCAGGGGTTACTGAAGCTTTCTTT
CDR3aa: CASSAGVTEAFF

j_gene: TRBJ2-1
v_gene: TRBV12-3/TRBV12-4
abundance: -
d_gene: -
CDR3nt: TGTGCCAGCAGTTTTGTAGTGGGAGAGCAGCTCTTC
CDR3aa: CASSFVVGEQLF

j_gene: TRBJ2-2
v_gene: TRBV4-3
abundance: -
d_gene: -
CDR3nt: TGCGCCAGCAGCCAAGTCTGGAAGGGCAACATCGGGGAGCTGTTTTTT
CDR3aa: CASSQVWKGNIGELFF

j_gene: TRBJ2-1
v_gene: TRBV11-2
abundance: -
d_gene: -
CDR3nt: TGTGCCAGCAGCTTAGATTTGGGGGACCCCTACAATGAGCAGTTCTTC
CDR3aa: CASSLDLGDPYNEQFF

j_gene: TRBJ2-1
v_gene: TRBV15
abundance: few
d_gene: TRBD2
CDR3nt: TGTGCCACCAGCAGAGATTTCGGGGGGGGCCGTAATGAGCAGTTCTTC
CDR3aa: CATSRDFGGGRNEQFF

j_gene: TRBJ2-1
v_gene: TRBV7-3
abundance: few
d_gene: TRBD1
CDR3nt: TGTGCCAGCAGCTTAACAGGGGGCGAAATGGATGAGCAGTTCTTC
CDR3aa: CASSLTGGEMDEQFF

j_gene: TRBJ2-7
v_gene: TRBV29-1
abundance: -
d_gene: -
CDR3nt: TGCAGCGTTGAAGCGGGCAGCTACCCCTACGAGCAGTACTTC
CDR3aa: CSVEAGSYPYEQYF

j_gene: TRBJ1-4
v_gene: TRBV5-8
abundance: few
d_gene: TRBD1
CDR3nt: TGTGCCAGCAGCTTGGGGCAGGGGGACGAAAAACTGTTTTTT
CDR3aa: CASSLGQGDEKLFF

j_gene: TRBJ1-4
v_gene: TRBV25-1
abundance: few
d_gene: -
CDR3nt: TGTGCCAGCAGCCTTAGGGTGGATAAACTGTTTTTT
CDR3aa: CASSLRVDKLFF

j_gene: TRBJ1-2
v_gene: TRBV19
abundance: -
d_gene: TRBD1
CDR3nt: TGTGCCAGTAGTACGACAGGGGGCCGATATGGCTACACCTTC
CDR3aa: CASSTTGGRYGYTF

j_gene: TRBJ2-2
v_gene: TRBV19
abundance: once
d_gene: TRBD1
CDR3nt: TGTGCCAGTACAGTCTGGGACAGGGGGAACACCGGGGAGCTGTTTTTT
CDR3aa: CASTVWDRGNTGELFF